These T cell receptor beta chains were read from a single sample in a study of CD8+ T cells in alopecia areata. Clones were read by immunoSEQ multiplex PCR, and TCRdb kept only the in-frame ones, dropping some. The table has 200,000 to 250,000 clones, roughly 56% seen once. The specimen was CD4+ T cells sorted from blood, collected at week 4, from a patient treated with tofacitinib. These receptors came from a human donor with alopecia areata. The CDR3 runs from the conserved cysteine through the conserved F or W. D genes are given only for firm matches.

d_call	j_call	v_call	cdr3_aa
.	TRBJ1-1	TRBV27	CASSFRPGTLNTEAFF
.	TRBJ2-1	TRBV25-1	CASSEAGFNEQFF
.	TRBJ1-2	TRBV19	CASSIRRGDGYTF
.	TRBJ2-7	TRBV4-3	CASSPTPRLERGYEQYF
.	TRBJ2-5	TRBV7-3	CASSLRRGETQYF
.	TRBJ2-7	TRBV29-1	CSVVRDHEQYF
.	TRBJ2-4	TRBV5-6	CASTSLTVRDIQYF
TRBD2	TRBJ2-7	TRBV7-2	CASSSGGWSGTSFGEQYF
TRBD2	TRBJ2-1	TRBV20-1	CSAPERGGQFF
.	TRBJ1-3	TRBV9	CASSVNSGNTIYF
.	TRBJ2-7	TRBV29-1	CSVGIRRTPYEQYF
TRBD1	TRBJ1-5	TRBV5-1	CASSYDGTGVSNQPQHF
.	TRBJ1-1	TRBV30	CAWSVASMNTEAFF
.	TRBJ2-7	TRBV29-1	CSVEDRRAKNEQYF
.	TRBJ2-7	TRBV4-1	CPRGFLTGKEYF
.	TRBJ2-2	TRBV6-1	CASMSGRTGELFF
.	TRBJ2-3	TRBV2	CASSEALQRNTQYF
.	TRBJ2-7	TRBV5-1	CASSPEGAYEQYF
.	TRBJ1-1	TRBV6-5	CASSYTASNTEAFF
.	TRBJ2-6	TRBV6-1	CASSVREAGSGANVLTF
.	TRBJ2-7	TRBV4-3	CASSQDVSGEQYF
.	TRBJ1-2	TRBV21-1	CASSDTRRQSNYGYTF
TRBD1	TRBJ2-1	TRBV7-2	CASSPDRGNYNEQFF
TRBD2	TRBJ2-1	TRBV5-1	CASSLRPSGGTYNEQFF
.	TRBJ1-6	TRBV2	CASSEEGGKLNSPLHF
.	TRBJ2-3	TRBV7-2	CASTRRGSTDTQYF
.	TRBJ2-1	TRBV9	CASSVVTSGVSYNEQFF
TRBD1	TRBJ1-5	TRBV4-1	CASSRTGFVRQPQHF
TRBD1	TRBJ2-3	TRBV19	CASSLGQGTDTQYF
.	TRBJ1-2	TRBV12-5	CASGSLISGYTF
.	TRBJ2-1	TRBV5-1	CASSLGGLGNEQFF
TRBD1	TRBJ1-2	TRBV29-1	CSVEKPGGTLGGYTF
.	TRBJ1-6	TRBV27	CASRRGLLQDNSPLHF